Here is one TCR beta chain with its context. Its antigen is unknown. The sample is drawn from a study of T cells expressing NK-cell markers. At the level of the study: Sorted CD3+CD56+NKG2C+, CD3+CD56+NKG2C- and CD3+CD56-NKG2C+ T cells provided the TCR beta repertoires.

Following a re-call of the 5' RACE reads, TCRdb has one entry per CDR3 protein and lacks DNA. The listing contains about 260,000 distinct CDR3 sequences. The CDR3 totals 13 residues. Per the germline V gene, CDR1 is GTSNPN and CDR2 is SVGIG (reference sequence). Overall study results and limits: In a group of several donors, dominant NKG2C+ clonotypes represented roughly 1.0-7.0% of CD8+ T cells. The CD3+CD56-NKG2C+ fraction was also led by these clonotypes in a few donors.

Sequenced input: blood T cells: a sorted CD56 or NKG2C T cell subset, CD4+ or CD8+ T cells, or bulk PBMC T cells (not recorded which). This TCR came from a man between 18 and 29 years old in good health. The genes are TRBV30 and TRBJ2-1; the TRBD1 assignment by TCRdb is unverifiable without DNA. CDR3 sequence: CAWSEGSGGRKFF.